This entry lists 19 T cell receptor beta chains sequenced from one sample in a study of cytomegalovirus exposure and HLA in healthy donors. Primers for the PCR totalled 60 Vbeta and 13 Jbeta. TCRdb keeps only in-frame clones here, not all; method: immunoSEQ multiplex PCR. In the table there are 100,000 or so clones, 55% to 80% of which are singletons. The specimen was PBMCs. The source is a human donor in good health.

The gene calls are TRBV6-1 and TRBJ2-7, with D maybe TRBD1 (6 bases). V was pared by 2 bases and J by 5 bases, with 16 bases between. Germline CDR1 and CDR2: MNHNS and SASEGT. The CDR3 is made up of 15 amino acids. The CDR3 protein is CASSESLTGIHEQYF. The CDR3 nucleotides read TGTGCCAGCAGTGAATCGCTGACAGGTATCCACGAGCAGTACTTC.

The V gene is TRBV7-9, the J gene TRBJ2-7; 10 bases map to TRBD1. The V segment lost 6 bases and the J segment 5 bases; nucleotides outside the gene matches: 10. The CDR3 has 15 amino acids. Looked up from germline, CDR1 is SEHNR and CDR2 is FQNEAQ (reference sequence). In DNA, the CDR3 is TGTGCCAGCAGTGGATCCGGGACAGGGGCGCACGAGCAGTACTTC. This translates into CASSGSGTGAHEQYF.

V usage is TRBV7-7 and J usage is TRBJ2-5; possibly TRBD2 for D (5 bases). Germline V gene sequence: CDR1 SSHAT, CDR2 FNYEAQ (reference sequence). Trimming removed 4 bases from V and 4 bases from J, with 13 bases in between. The CDR3 is 14 amino acids. CDR3 loop: CASSSFGEGETQYF. CDR3 bases: TGTGCCAGCAGCTCATTCGGGGAAGGAGAGACCCAGTACTTC.

The gene calls are TRBV7-6 and TRBJ2-1; TRBD2 matches 10 bases. V dropped 3 bases and J dropped 2; count of bases not matched to a gene: 7. This CDR3 comprises 17 residues. Germline V gene lookup returns CDR1 SGHVS and CDR2 FNYEAQ. The CDR3 protein is CASSLVVAGGPYNEQFF. CDR3 coding DNA: TGTGCCAGCAGCTTGGTGGTAGCGGGAGGCCCCTACAATGAGCAGTTCTTC. The variable domain in full, completed from reference TRBV7-6 and TRBJ2-1, reads GAGVSQSPRYKVTKRGQDVALRCDPISGHVSLYWYRQALGQGPEFLTYFNYEAQQDKSGLPNDRFSAERPEGSISTLTIQRTEQRDSAMYRCASSLVVAGGPYNEQFFGPGTRLTVL.

This chain links TRBV10-1 with TRBJ2-3, with D maybe TRBD2 (6 bases). In germline, CDR1 is WNHNN, CDR2 SYGVQD (reference sequence). Trimming stripped 0 bases from V and 1 base from J, with 11 bases between. The CDR3 runs to 16 residues. Written as DNA, the CDR3 is TGCGCCAGCAGTGAGTCGACGGCGGGACGCACAGATACGCAGTATTTT. Protein: CASSESTAGRTDTQYF.

The chain's CDR3 is CATSRPPGQGPTYEQYF. CDR3 bases: TGTGCCACCAGCAGGCCCCCCGGACAGGGCCCGACCTACGAGCAGTACTTC. The genes are TRBV15 and TRBJ2-7; 8 bases agree with TRBD1. This CDR3 contains 17 residues. CDR1 is LNHNV, CDR2 YYDKDF, per germline (reference sequence). The ends lost 3 bases at V and 2 bases at J; junction bases unmatched: 12.

The chain recombines TRBV4-1 with TRBJ2-7; D might be TRBD2 (6 bases). V gave up 0 bases and J gave up 4 bases, with 10 bases separating them. Looked up from germline, CDR1 is MGHRA and CDR2 is YSYEKL. This CDR3 contains 14 residues. Written as DNA, the CDR3 is TGCGCCAGCAGCCAAGATCTGGAGGGGTACGAGCAGTACTTC. As protein: CASSQDLEGYEQYF.

This clone has more than one count but fewer than ten. V gene TRBV7-9 combines with J gene TRBJ1-1; 8 bases are a match to TRBD1. CDR3 length: 15 residues. The germline V gene encodes CDR1 SEHNR and CDR2 FQNEAQ (reference sequence). V was clipped by 1 base and J by 6 bases; unmatched bases: 7. The CDR3 region is CASSLGLDRGSEAFF. The CDR3 DNA reads as TGTGCCAGCAGCTTAGGACTAGACAGGGGCTCTGAAGCTTTCTTT.

The chain has TRBV11-1 and TRBJ2-1; weak D call: TRBD1 (6 bases). V lost 2 bases, J lost 9 bases, and 14 bases lay in between. Germline V gene sequence: CDR1 SGHAT, CDR2 FQDESV (reference sequence). The CDR3 length is 14 residues. The CDR3 DNA reads as TGTGCCAGCAGCTTAAGGGGCAGGGGCCCTGAGCAGTTCTTC. Amino acids: CASSLRGRGPEQFF. Full variable domain (remainder filled in from reference TRBV11-1 and TRBJ2-1): EAEVAQSPRYKITEKSQAVAFWCDPISGHATLYWYRQILGQGPELLVQFQDESVVDDSQLPKDRFSAERLKGVDSTLKIQPAELGDSAMYLCASSLRGRGPEQFFGPGTRLTVL.

The chain has TRBV7-2 and TRBJ2-7; 9 bases agree with TRBD2. Germline trimming cut 2 bases from V and 4 bases from J; bases unmatched to any gene: 12. CDR1 is SGHTA, CDR2 FQGNSA, per germline. The CDR3 has 17 residues. This CDR3 is CASSLKFSGLAQYEQYF. CDR3 nucleotides: TGTGCCAGCAGCTTAAAGTTTTCCGGACTAGCGCAATACGAGCAGTACTTC.

The rearrangement links TRBV2 to TRBJ1-1; D remains unclear. Germline V gene sequence: CDR1 SNHLY, CDR2 FYNNEI. This CDR3 contains 15 residues. The ends were cut back, 3 bases at V and 1 base at J, with 12 bases in the middle. The CDR3 DNA follows: TGTGCCAGCAGTGACCCACGGGGAGGGAACACTGAAGCTTTCTTT. This translates into CASSDPRGGNTEAFF.

This clone appeared a few times. The chain couples TRBV10-1 to TRBJ1-1, with 10 bases aligning to TRBD1. This CDR3 has 14 amino acids. CDR1 and CDR2 from the germline V gene are WNHNN and SYGVQD (reference sequence). V shed 2 bases, J shed 13 bases, and the junction held 10 bases outside the gene matches. CDR3 DNA: TGCGCCAGCAGTGAGCCTAGGACAGGGGGACCGGTTTTCTTT. Amino acids: CASSEPRTGGPVFF.

The V gene is TRBV13, the J gene TRBJ1-2, with 7 nucleotides matching TRBD1. The CDR3 covers 14 residues. Germline V gene data show CDR1 as PRHDT and CDR2 as FYEKMQ (reference sequence). The trim removed 6 bases at V and 0 bases at J, leaving 4 bases unmatched. The CDR3 bases are TGTGCCAGCAGTCTCAGGGGGACTAACTATGGCTACACCTTC. Protein product: CASSLRGTNYGYTF.

The CDR3 bases are TGTGCCAGCAGCCACGGTGAAAGGGAGCTGTTTTTT. Translating gives CASSHGERELFF. The chain recombines TRBV6-1 with TRBJ2-2; no clear D gene. This CDR3 is 12 amino acids long. Trimming left V 6 bases short and J 9 bases short, with 11 bases between. Germline V lookup: CDR1 MNHNS, CDR2 SASEGT.

The chain links TRBV7-9 to TRBJ1-1; maybe TRBD1 (5 bases). The CDR3 is 15 amino acids. Trimming pared 1 base from V and 1 base from J, leaving 10 bases between. The germline V gene has CDR1 SEHNR and CDR2 FQNEAQ (reference sequence). The CDR3 loop reads CASSLVLTANTEAFF. The CDR3 DNA reads TGTGCCAGCAGCTTAGTACTGACAGCGAACACTGAAGCTTTCTTT.

The CDR3 sequence: CASSVGPGNTEAFF. The CDR3 DNA follows: TGTGCCAGCAGCGTAGGCCCCGGGAACACTGAAGCTTTCTTT. This chain connects TRBV9 to TRBJ1-1; D is uncertain. The CDR3 spans 14 residues. With 0 bases removed from V and 1 base from J, the gap between germline ends came to 7 bases. Germline V gene lookup returns CDR1 SGDLS and CDR2 YYNGEE.

This clone is classed as medium-sized. The CDR3 is CASSLGDEKLFF. CDR3 coding DNA: TGTGCCAGCAGCCTCGGGGATGAAAAACTGTTTTTT. This chain uses TRBV5-6 with TRBJ1-4, with D unclear. Looked up from germline, CDR1 is SGHDT and CDR2 is YYEEEE. The CDR3 runs 12 residues. V was trimmed by 4 bases and J by 6 bases, leaving 7 bases between them.

This clone turned up a few times. The rearrangement links TRBV28 to TRBJ2-1, with TRBD2 matching over 10 bases. Losses at the gene ends were 6 bases for V and 5 bases for J; bases not matched to a gene: 7. The CDR3 spans 15 residues. Germline V gene sequence: CDR1 MDHEN, CDR2 SYDVKM. The CDR3 nucleotides are TGTGCCAGCAGCCTAGGACTAGCGGCTAACAATGAGCAGTTCTTC. Amino acids: CASSLGLAANNEQFF.

J is TRBJ1-3 and V is TRBV30; D call uncertain. V dropped 0 bases and J dropped 0 bases, with 9 bases sitting between them. CDR3 length: 15 residues. Germline-derived CDR1 and CDR2 are GTSNPN and SVGIG (reference sequence). The CDR3 loop reads CAWSVGRISGNTIYF. The CDR3 nucleotides read TGTGCCTGGAGTGTAGGGAGGATCTCTGGAAACACCATATATTTT.